The following is a T cell receptor (beta chain) sequence with its context. V was pared by 6 bases and J by 3 bases, with 23 bases between. Germline V gene data show CDR1 as SGHTA and CDR2 as FQGNSA. The CDR3 has 17 residues. The source of the sample is a study of shared clonotypes between healthy human individuals. Study-wide context: The composition of the donors was a couple of women and a few men aged 18 to 49. Three CD4 naive, three CD4 memory, two CD8 naive and one CD8 memory plate were used per donor.

Donors had no recently reported acute infections or vaccinations and were HIV-negative. There were only Caucasian adults among the donors, and all lived in Nashville, Tennessee. The table came from immunoSEQ multiplex PCR; TCRdb's copy has only in-frame clones and leaves some out. The data contain around 940,000 clones, about three quarters of them seen just once; the ten biggest clones take up approximately 1.5%. The V call is TRBV7-2, the J call TRBJ1-1; weak D call: TRBD1 (5 bases). The sample was memory CD4+ T cells sorted from blood. Noted subset: CD45RA-negative fraction. This clonotype was sampled from a young man in good health. The DNA of the CDR3 is TGTGCCAGCAGTAATAACGGGGACTCATACTGGGACACTGAAGCTTTCTTT. Translated: CASSNNGDSYWDTEAFF.